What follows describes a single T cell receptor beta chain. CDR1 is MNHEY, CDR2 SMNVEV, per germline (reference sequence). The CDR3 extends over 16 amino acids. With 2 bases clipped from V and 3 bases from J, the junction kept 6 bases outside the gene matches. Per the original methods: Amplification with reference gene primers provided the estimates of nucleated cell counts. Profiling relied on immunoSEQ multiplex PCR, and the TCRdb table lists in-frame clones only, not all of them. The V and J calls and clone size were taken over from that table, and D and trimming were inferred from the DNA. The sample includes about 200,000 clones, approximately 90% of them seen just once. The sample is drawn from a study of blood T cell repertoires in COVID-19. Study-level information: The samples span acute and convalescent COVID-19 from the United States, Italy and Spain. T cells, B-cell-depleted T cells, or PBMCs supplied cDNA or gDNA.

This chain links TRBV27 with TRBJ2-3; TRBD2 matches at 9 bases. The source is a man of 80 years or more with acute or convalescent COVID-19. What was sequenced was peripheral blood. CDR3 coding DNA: TGTGCCAGCAGTTTAGCGGGAGGGCCTTTGACAGATACGCAGTATTTT. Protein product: CASSLAGGPLTDTQYF.